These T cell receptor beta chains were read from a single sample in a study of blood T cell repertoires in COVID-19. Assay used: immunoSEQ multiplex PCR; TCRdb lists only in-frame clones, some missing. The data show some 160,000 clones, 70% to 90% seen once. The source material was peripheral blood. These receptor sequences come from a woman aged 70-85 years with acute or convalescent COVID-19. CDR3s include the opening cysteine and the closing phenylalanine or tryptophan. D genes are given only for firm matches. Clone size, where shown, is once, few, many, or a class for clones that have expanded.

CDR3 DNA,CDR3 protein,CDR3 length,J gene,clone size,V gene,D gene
TGTGCCAGCAGACAACAGGGGGGGCCCAATCAGCCCCAGCATTTT,CASRQQGGPNQPQHF,15,TRBJ1-5,.,TRBV2,TRBD1
TGCAGTGCTAGTCGAGCGACAGGGGCCCGTACTGAAGCTTTCTTT,CSASRATGARTEAFF,15,TRBJ1-1,few,TRBV20-1,TRBD1
TGTGCCAGCAGCTTTCTACAGGGTGAAGGCTACACCTTC,CASSFLQGEGYTF,13,TRBJ1-2,.,TRBV5-5,.
TGTGCCAGCAGCCCCCCAGCGAACTATGGCTACACCTTC,CASSPPANYGYTF,13,TRBJ1-2,.,TRBV7-2,.
TGCGCCAGCAGCCAAGGTGGGACTAGCGGGGGACCGCTGCGAAACATTCAGTACTTC,CASSQGGTSGGPLRNIQYF,19,TRBJ2-4,.,TRBV4-1,TRBD2
TGCAGTGCTAGTAGGGGACTAGCGGGAGCTTCCACGCCCTACAATGAGCAGTTCTTC,CSASRGLAGASTPYNEQFF,19,TRBJ2-1,.,TRBV20-1,TRBD2
TGTGCCAGTAGTACATTTCCGGGACAGTATAAAGAAAAACTGTTTTTT,CASSTFPGQYKEKLFF,16,TRBJ1-4,.,TRBV19,TRBD1
TGTGCCAGCAAGGGAGGGTGGACGGAGAATCAGCCCCAGCATTTT,CASKGGWTENQPQHF,15,TRBJ1-5,.,TRBV2,.
TGTGCCAGTAGTATAATGGACAGTAATTCACCCCTCCACTTT,CASSIMDSNSPLHF,14,TRBJ1-6,once,TRBV19,.
TGCGCCAGCAGCCAAGATGGACAGGGCGAATCACCCCTCCACTTT,CASSQDGQGESPLHF,15,TRBJ1-6,.,TRBV4-1,TRBD1
TGCAGCGTTGATGATACAAGCTATGGCTACACCTTC,CSVDDTSYGYTF,12,TRBJ1-2,.,TRBV29-1,.
TGTGCCGGAGATGGACTAGCGGGCGCAGATACGCAGTATTTT,CAGDGLAGADTQYF,14,TRBJ2-3,.,TRBV2,TRBD2
TGTGCCAGCAGCCAAGCCTTGGACAGGGGGGCTTTCTTT,CASSQALDRGAFF,13,TRBJ1-1,few,TRBV3-1/TRBV3-2,TRBD1
TGTGCCAGCAGAGGGACAGCCAACTATGGCTACACCTTC,CASRGTANYGYTF,13,TRBJ1-2,.,TRBV6-5,TRBD1
TGCGCCAGCAGCTTGGCGGCTAGGAGTGACACAGATACGCAGTATTTT,CASSLAARSDTDTQYF,16,TRBJ2-3,.,TRBV5-1,.
TGTGCCAGCAGCCACCTCCGAAACAGGGCCTCACTAAGCTACGAGCAGTACTTC,CASSHLRNRASLSYEQYF,18,TRBJ2-7,.,TRBV3-1/TRBV3-2,.
TGTGCCAGCAGGCCGACAGGGGGCAGTGGAAACACCATATATTTT,CASRPTGGSGNTIYF,15,TRBJ1-3,.,TRBV28,TRBD1